The clone carrying this T cell receptor beta chain has more than one count but fewer than ten. Its antigen is unidentified. These data originate in a study of beta chain features in type 1 diabetes. The study, taken as a whole, reports: Patients' naive, central memory and regulatory TCRB repertoires appeared more alike than those of healthy donors. For Type 1 diabetes patients, all four CD4+ subsets carried TCRB CDR3s that were moderately but significantly shorter.

The V gene lost 7 bases and the J gene lost 8 bases, with 20 bases spanning the gap. The CDR3 is made up of 13 amino acids. Germline CDR1 is SQVTM and CDR2 is ANQGSEA. All of the isolated RNA was reverse transcribed, so expressed TCRB transcripts were sequenced. Profiled with immunoSEQ multiplex PCR; TCRdb holds only in-frame clones, not every one. The repertoire includes around 600,000 clones, about an eighth of them detected once, and over 0.1% sits in the top ten. The origin of this receptor is a man younger than 40 with type 1 diabetes. The chain combines TRBV29-1 with TRBJ1-2, with D perhaps TRBD1 (5 bases). The sequencing input was naive CD4+ T cells from blood. The CDR3 region is CSAFLGRTGGYTF. In nucleotides, the CDR3 is TGCAGCGCCTTCCTGGGGCGGACGGGAGGCTACACCTTC.